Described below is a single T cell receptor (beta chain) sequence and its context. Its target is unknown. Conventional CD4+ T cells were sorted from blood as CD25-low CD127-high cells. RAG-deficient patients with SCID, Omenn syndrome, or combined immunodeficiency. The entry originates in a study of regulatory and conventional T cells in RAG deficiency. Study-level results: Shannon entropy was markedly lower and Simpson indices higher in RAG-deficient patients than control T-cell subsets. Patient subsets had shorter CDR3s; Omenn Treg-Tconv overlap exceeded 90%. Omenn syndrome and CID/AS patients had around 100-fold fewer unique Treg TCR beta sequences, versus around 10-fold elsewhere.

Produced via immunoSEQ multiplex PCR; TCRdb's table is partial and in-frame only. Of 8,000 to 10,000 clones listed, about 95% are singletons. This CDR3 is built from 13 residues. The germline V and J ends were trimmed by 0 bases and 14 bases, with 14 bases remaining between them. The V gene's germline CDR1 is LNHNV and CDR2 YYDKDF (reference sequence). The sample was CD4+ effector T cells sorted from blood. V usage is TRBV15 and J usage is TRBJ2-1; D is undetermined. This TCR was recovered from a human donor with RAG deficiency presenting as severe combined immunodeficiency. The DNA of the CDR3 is TGTGCCACCAGCAGAGATAGTGGCGGCTTAAAGTTCTTC. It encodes CATSRDSGGLKFF.